This TCR beta chain is drawn from a study of T cells in Graves' hyperthyroidism and ophthalmopathy. RNA transcripts yielded amplified TCR beta CDR3 regions. HTBI primers were the set used in a first-round RT-PCR of the TCR CDR3. MiXCR, applied by TCRdb to the multiplex PCR reads, yields one record per CDR3 protein. Of roughly 300,000 distinct CDR3 sequences listed, roughly 20% were seen once; the top ten hold under 55%. As to this clonotype: No antigen is known for it.

Germline CDR1 and CDR2: SGHRS and YFSETQ. CDR3 length equals 14 residues. Unmatched junction bases numbered 5, after V lost 5 bases and J lost 8 bases. General study points: Most clonotypes that expanded in the thyroid above 0.001 also showed up in blood.

For Graves' hyperthyroidism to be stable, ophthalmopathy could not progress within 18 months. Patients with uncontrolled infections, other autoimmune diseases, pregnancy or lactation were excluded. Clinical symptoms, serum thyroxine, TRAb, thyroid ultrasound and orbital computed tomography informed diagnoses. The V call is TRBV5-1, the J call TRBJ1-6, with 9 bases aligning to TRBD1. Sequenced sample: blood. This TCR was recovered from a woman aged 50 to 60 with Graves' hyperthyroidism. CDR3 nucleotide sequence: TGCGCCAGCAGTACAGGGGGCACTGATTCACCCCTCCACTTT. Protein product: CASSTGGTDSPLHF.